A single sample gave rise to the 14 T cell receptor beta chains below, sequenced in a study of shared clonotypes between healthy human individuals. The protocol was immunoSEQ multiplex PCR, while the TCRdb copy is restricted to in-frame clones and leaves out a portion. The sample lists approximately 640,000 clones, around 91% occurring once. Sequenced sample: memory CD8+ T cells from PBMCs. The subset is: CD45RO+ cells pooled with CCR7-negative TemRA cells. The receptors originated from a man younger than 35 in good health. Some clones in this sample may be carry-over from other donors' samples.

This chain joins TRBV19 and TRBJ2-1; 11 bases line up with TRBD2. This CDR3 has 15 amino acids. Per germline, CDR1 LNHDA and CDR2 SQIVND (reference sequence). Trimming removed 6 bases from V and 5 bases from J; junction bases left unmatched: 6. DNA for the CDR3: TGTGCCAGTAGGGAGGGACTAGCGGTTAACAATGAGCAGTTCTTC. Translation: CASREGLAVNNEQFF.

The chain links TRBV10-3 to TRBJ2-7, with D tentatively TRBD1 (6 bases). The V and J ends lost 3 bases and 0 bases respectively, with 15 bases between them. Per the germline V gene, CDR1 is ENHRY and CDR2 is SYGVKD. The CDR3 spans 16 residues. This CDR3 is CAISDPGQPDSYEQYF. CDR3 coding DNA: TGTGCCATCAGTGACCCGGGACAACCAGACTCCTACGAGCAGTACTTC.

CDR3 sequence reads: CASSLGQARTEAFF. CDR3 bases: TGTGCCAGCAGCCTTGGACAGGCCCGGACTGAAGCTTTCTTT. This rearrangement joins TRBV7-9 to TRBJ1-1; 7 bases line up with TRBD1. V shed 5 bases and J 5 bases; nucleotides not matched to a gene: 8. The CDR3 contains 14 residues. Germline V CDR1 and CDR2: SEHNR, FQNEAQ (reference sequence). The full variable domain, with the rest looked up from reference TRBV7-9 and TRBJ1-1, is DTGVSQNPRHKITKRGQNVTFRCDPISEHNRLYWYRQTLGQGPEFLTYFQNEAQLEKSRLLSDRFSAERPKGSFSTLEIQRTEQGDSAMYLCASSLGQARTEAFFGQGTRLTVV.

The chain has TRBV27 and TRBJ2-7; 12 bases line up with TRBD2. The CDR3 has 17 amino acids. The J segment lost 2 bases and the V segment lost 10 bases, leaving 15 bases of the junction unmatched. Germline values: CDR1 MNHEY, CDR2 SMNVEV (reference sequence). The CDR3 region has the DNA TGTGCCACTGGACCGTCAACGACTAGCGGGAGAGCCTACGAGCAGTACTTC. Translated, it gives CATGPSTTSGRAYEQYF.

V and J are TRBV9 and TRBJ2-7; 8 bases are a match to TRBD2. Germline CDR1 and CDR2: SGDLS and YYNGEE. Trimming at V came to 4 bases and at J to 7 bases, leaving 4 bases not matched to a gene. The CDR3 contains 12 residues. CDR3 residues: CASSPGGVEQYF. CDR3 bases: TGTGCCAGCAGCCCCGGGGGGGTGGAGCAGTACTTC.

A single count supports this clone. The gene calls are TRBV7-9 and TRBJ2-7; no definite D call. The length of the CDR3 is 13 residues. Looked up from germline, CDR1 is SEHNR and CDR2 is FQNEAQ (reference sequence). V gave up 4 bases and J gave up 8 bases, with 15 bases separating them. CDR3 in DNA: TGTGCCAGCAGCTCGCCCTTGGCACCTCAGCAGTACTTC. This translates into CASSSPLAPQQYF.

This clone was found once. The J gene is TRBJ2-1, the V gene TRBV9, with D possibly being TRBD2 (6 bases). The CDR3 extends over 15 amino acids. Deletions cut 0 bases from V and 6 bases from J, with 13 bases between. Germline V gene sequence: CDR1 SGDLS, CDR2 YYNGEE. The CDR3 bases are TGTGCCAGCAGCGTAGGAACGACTAGTAGCAATGAGCAGTTCTTC. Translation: CASSVGTTSSNEQFF.

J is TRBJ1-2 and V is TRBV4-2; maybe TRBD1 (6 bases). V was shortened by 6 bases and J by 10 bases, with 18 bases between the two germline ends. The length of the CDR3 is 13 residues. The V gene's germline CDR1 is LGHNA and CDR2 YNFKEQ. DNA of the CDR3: TGTGCCAGCAGGCCTGAGGGGGAGGCGGACTACACCTTC. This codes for CASRPEGEADYTF.

This chain's CDR3 is CASSEWAGTGEQFF. In nucleotides, the CDR3 is TGTGCCAGCAGTGAGTGGGCAGGGACAGGCGAGCAGTTCTTC. J is TRBJ2-1 and V is TRBV6-4, with TRBD1 identical over 8 bases. The length of the CDR3 is 14 residues. V gave up 3 bases and J gave up 10 bases; unmatched junction bases: 8. Germline CDR1 and CDR2: MRHNA and SNTAGT.

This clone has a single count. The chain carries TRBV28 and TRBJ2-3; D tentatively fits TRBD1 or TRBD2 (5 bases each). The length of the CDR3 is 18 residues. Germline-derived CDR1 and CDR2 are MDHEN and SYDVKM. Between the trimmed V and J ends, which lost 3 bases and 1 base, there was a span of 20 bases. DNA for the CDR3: TGTGCCAGCAGTTTCCTCCGGGGACGGCCGTTGGGCACAGATACGCAGTATTTT. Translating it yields CASSFLRGRPLGTDTQYF.

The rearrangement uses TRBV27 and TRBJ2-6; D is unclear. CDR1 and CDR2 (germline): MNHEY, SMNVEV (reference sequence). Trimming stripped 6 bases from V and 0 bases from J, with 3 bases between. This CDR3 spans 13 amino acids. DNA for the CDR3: TGTGCCAGCAGCTACTCTGGGGCCAACGTCCTGACTTTC. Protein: CASSYSGANVLTF. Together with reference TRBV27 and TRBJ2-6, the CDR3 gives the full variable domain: EAQVTQNPRYLITVTGKKLTVTCSQNMNHEYMSWYRQDPGLGLRQIYYSMNVEVTDKGDVPEGYKVSRKEKRNFPLILESPSPNQTSLYFCASSYSGANVLTFGAGSRLTVL.

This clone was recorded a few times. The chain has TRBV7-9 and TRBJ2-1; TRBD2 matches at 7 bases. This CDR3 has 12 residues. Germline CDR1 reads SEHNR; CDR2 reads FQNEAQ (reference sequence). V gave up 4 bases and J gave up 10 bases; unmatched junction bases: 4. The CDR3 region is CASSSAGEEQFF. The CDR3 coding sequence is TGTGCCAGCAGCTCTGCGGGGGAAGAGCAGTTCTTC.

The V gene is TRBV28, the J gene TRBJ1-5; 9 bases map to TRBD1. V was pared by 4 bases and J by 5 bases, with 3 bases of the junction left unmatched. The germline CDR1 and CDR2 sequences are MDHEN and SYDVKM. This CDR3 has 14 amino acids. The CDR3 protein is CASSYRTGDQPQHF. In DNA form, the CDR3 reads TGTGCCAGCAGTTACCGGACAGGGGATCAGCCCCAGCATTTT.

CDR3 sequence: CSVDPGQGMYGYTF. The CDR3 DNA reads TGCAGCGTCGATCCGGGACAGGGAATGTATGGCTACACCTTC. J is TRBJ1-2 and V is TRBV29-1; 9 bases line up with TRBD1. After removal of 6 bases from V and 5 bases from J, the junction contained 10 bases not matched to a gene. This CDR3 is built from 14 residues. CDR1 is SQVTM and CDR2 is ANQGSEA in the germline V gene.